The T cell receptor beta chain under discussion was sequenced for a study of CD8 T cells in Susac syndrome. V was pared by 5 bases and J by 0 bases, with 13 bases between. Germline V gives CDR1 LNHDA, CDR2 SQIVND (reference sequence). CDR3 length equals 15 residues. RNA amounts of 0.5 to 1 ug underwent reverse transcription with random hexamers. One entry per CDR3 protein results from TCRdb running MiXCR on the immunoSEQ multiplex PCR reads. The table lists 100,000 or so distinct CDR3 sequences, 92% of them singletons. The material sequenced was CD4+ T cells from PBMCs. The origin of this receptor is a human donor in good health. J is TRBJ1-1 and V is TRBV19, with a tentative D call TRBD1 (5 bases). The CDR3, as DNA: TGTGCCAGTAGTCCTTGGAGGGGAGTGAACACTGAAGCTTTCTTT. It is translated as CASSPWRGVNTEAFF.